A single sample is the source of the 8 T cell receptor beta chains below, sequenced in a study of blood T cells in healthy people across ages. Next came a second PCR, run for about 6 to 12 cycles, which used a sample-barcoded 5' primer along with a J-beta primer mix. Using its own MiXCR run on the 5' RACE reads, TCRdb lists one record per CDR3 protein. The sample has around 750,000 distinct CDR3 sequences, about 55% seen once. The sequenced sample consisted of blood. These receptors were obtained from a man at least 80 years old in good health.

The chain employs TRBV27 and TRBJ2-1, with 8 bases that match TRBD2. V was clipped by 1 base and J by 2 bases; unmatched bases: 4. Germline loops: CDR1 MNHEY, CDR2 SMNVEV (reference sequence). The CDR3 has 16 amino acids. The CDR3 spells CASSLYPAGAYNEQFF. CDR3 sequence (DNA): TGTGCCAGCAGTTTATACCCAGCGGGAGCCTACAATGAGCAGTTCTTC.

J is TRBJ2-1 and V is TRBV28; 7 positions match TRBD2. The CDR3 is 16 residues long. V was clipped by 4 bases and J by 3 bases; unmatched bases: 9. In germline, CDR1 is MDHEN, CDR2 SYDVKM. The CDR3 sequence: CASSSNLAEYYNEQFF. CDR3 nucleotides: TGTGCCAGCAGTTCTAACCTAGCGGAGTACTACAATGAGCAGTTCTTC.

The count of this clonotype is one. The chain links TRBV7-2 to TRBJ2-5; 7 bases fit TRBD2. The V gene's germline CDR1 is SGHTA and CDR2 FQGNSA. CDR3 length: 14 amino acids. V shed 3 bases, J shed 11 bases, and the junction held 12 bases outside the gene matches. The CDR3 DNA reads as TGTGCCAGCAGCTTTCCTGGCGGGAGCAAGGAGCAGTACTTC. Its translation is CASSFPGGSKEQYF.

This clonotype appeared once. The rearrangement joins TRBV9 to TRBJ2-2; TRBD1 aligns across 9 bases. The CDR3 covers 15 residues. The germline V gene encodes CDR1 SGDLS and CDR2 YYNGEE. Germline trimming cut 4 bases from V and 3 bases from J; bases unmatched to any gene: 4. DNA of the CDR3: TGTGCCAGCAGCATACGACAGGGGGACACCGGGGAGCTGTTTTTT. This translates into CASSIRQGDTGELFF.

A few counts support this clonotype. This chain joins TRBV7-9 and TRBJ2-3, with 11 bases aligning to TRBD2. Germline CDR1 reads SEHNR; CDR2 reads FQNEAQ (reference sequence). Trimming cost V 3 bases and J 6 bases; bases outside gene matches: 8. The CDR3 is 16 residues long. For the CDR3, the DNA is TGTGCCAGCAGCTTCGGGACTAGCGGACCAGGGGATACGCAGTATTTT. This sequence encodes CASSFGTSGPGDTQYF.

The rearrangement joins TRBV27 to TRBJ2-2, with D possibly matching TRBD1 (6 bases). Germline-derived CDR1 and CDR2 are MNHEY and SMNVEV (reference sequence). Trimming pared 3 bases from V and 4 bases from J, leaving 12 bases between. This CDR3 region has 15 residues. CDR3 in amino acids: CASSFYRDTTGELFF. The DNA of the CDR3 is TGTGCCAGCAGTTTCTACCGGGACACCACCGGGGAGCTGTTTTTT.

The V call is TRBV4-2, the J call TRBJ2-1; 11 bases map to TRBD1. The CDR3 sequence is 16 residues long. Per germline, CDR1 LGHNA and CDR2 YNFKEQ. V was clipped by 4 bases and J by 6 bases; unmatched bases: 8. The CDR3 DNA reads TGTGCCAGCAGCCGAACCGGGACAGGGGGGTCCAATGAGCAGTTCTTC. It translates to CASSRTGTGGSNEQFF.

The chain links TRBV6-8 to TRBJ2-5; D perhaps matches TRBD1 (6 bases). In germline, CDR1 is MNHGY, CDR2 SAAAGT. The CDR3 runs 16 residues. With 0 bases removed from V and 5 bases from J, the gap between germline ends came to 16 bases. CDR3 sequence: CASSYSMGTPPETQYF. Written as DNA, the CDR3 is TGTGCCAGCAGTTACTCGATGGGGACACCACCGGAGACCCAGTACTTC.